Below, 27 T cell receptor beta chains from the same sample are listed, as sequenced in a study of blood T cell repertoires in COVID-19. Generated by immunoSEQ multiplex PCR, the TCRdb table keeps only in-frame clones and is missing some. This sample has 300,000 to 450,000 clones, with approximately 89% found just once. The sequenced sample consisted of PBMCs or T cells enriched from blood (not recorded which). Receptor source: a man in his thirties or forties who had recovered from COVID-19.

This clone showed up just once. The chain has TRBV3-1 (or the pseudogene TRBV3-2) and TRBJ2-7, with 7 bases that match TRBD1. There are 13 residues in the CDR3. The trim removed 4 bases at V and 6 bases at J, leaving 6 bases unmatched. Germline V gene data show CDR1 as LGHDT and CDR2 as YNNKEL (reference sequence). The CDR3 region is CASSLRTGIEQYF. The CDR3 DNA follows: TGTGCCAGCAGCCTTCGGACAGGTATCGAGCAGTACTTC.

The chain carries TRBV9 and TRBJ2-2, with D tentatively TRBD1 (5 bases). CDR1 and CDR2 (germline): SGDLS, YYNGEE. V shed 3 bases and J shed 1 base, with 13 bases lying between them. The CDR3 contains 16 residues. The CDR3 is CASSGIMTENTGELFF. CDR3 sequence (DNA): TGTGCCAGCAGCGGGATCATGACAGAGAACACCGGGGAGCTGTTTTTT.

The chain carries TRBV21-1 and TRBJ1-5; TRBD1 is the table's D call and was not checked against the DNA. TRBV21-1 is recorded as a pseudogene. The CDR3 extends over 15 amino acids. This CDR3 reads CASSKTEYSNQPQHF. The CDR3 nucleotides read TGTGCCAGCAGCAAGACAGAGTATAGCAATCAGCCCCAGCATTTT.

The chain combines TRBV10-3 with TRBJ2-3; 7 nucleotides match TRBD2. The CDR3 contains 15 residues. With 4 bases clipped from V and 0 bases from J, the junction kept 4 bases outside the gene matches. CDR1 and CDR2 from the germline V gene are ENHRY and SYGVKD. The CDR3 protein is CAISGLAESTDTQYF. The CDR3 DNA sequence: TGTGCCATCAGTGGTCTAGCGGAGAGCACAGATACGCAGTATTTT.

This rearrangement joins TRBV6-5 to TRBJ2-1, with D possibly being TRBD2 (6 bases). V was clipped by 3 bases and J by 2 bases, with 14 bases between them. This CDR3 region has 16 residues. The germline V gene has CDR1 MNHEY and CDR2 SVGAGI. This CDR3 reads CASSYRGPGAYNEQFF. The CDR3 nucleotides read TGTGCCAGCAGTTATCGAGGGCCGGGGGCCTACAATGAGCAGTTCTTC.

This chain links TRBV18 with TRBJ1-5, with D perhaps matching TRBD1 (6 bases). Germline V lookup: CDR1 KGHSH, CDR2 LQKENI. V was shortened by 0 bases and J by 7 bases, with 16 bases between the two germline ends. The CDR3 loop spans 16 amino acids. The CDR3 bases are TGTGCCAGCTCACCACCGGGTCGGGGGGCTGGGCAGCCCCAGCATTTT. Translation gives CASSPPGRGAGQPQHF.

The chain carries TRBV6-7 and TRBJ2-7; perhaps TRBD2 as D (5 bases). TRBV6-7 is recorded as an ORF, its role being uncertain. Between the trimmed V and J ends, which lost 2 bases and 3 bases, there was a span of 11 bases. The CDR3 loop spans 14 amino acids. For the CDR3, the DNA is TGTGCCAGCAGTTACCCCCGGGGTGACTACGAGCAGTACTTC. Translating it yields CASSYPRGDYEQYF.

The rearrangement joins TRBV15 to TRBJ1-1, with 11 bases matching TRBD1. V was pared by 3 bases and J by 4 bases, with 7 bases of the junction left unmatched. The CDR3 is made up of 16 amino acids. Germline CDR1 and CDR2: LNHNV and YYDKDF (reference sequence). The CDR3, as DNA: TGTGCCACCAGCAGGGGACAGGGGGTAAGAGGCACTGAAGCTTTCTTT. Protein product: CATSRGQGVRGTEAFF.

J is TRBJ1-2 and V is TRBV6-5, with 8 bases matching TRBD1. Germline CDR1 and CDR2: MNHEY and SVGAGI. The CDR3 totals 13 residues. Trimming cost V 6 bases and J 6 bases; bases outside gene matches: 6. The CDR3 bases are TGTGCCAGCAGCCAAGGACAGGGCGATGGCTACACCTTC. This codes for CASSQGQGDGYTF.

J is TRBJ1-2 and V is TRBV5-6; D is undetermined. V shed 6 bases and J shed 2 bases, with 14 bases lying between them. The CDR3 extends over 14 amino acids. The germline V gene has CDR1 SGHDT and CDR2 YYEEEE. As DNA, the CDR3 is TGTGCCAGCACCTCGACCGGGGAGAACTATGGCTACACCTTC. Protein sequence: CASTSTGENYGYTF.

The CDR3 nucleotides are TGTGCCAGCAGCCCCTACCGGGACAGCCCAAAGATTAACTATGGCTACACCTTC. Translation gives CASSPYRDSPKINYGYTF. V and J are TRBV7-6 and TRBJ1-2, with 7 bases aligning to TRBD1. The germline V gene encodes CDR1 SGHVS and CDR2 FNYEAQ. The CDR3 runs to 18 residues. V shed 5 bases, J shed 1 base, and the junction held 16 bases outside the gene matches.

The chain uses TRBV27 and TRBJ2-3; 9 nucleotides align to TRBD1. The J segment lost 4 bases and the V segment lost 4 bases, leaving 12 bases of the junction unmatched. Germline V lookup: CDR1 MNHEY, CDR2 SMNVEV (reference sequence). CDR3 length equals 17 residues. In DNA form, the CDR3 reads TGTGCCAGCAGTTCCTGGGTGCTTACAGGGGGCTCAGATACGCAGTATTTT. It yields the protein CASSSWVLTGGSDTQYF.

This chain uses TRBV7-9 with TRBJ1-5, with a tentative D call TRBD1 (5 bases). This CDR3 is 14 amino acids long. Looked up from germline, CDR1 is SEHNR and CDR2 is FQNEAQ (reference sequence). Trimming shortened V by 1 base and J by 3 bases, and 7 bases separated the two germline ends. This CDR3 is CASSLEQDNQPQHF. In nucleotides, the CDR3 is TGTGCCAGCAGCTTAGAACAGGACAATCAGCCCCAGCATTTT.

The chain couples TRBV3-1 (or the pseudogene TRBV3-2) to TRBJ1-2, with TRBD1 as a possible D gene (6 bases). Germline CDR1 and CDR2: LGHDT and YNNKEL (reference sequence). The ends were cut back, 4 bases at V and 4 bases at J, with 13 bases in the middle. The CDR3 spans 14 residues. The CDR3 nucleotides are TGTGCCAGCAGCCCCGCAGGGGAGGGCTATGGCTACACCTTC. This gives the protein CASSPAGEGYGYTF.

V gene TRBV7-2 combines with J gene TRBJ1-5; 9 bases fit TRBD1. V was clipped by 2 bases and J by 0 bases; unmatched bases: 5. Germline V gene data show CDR1 as SGHTA and CDR2 as FQGNSA. The CDR3 consists of 17 residues. The CDR3 protein is CASSLTGGEVSNQPQHF. For the CDR3, the DNA is TGTGCCAGCAGCTTAACAGGGGGCGAAGTTAGCAATCAGCCCCAGCATTTT.

The chain has TRBV6-5 and TRBJ1-4, with D unclear. This CDR3 comprises 15 residues. Trimming took 6 bases from V and 4 from J, leaving 15 bases between them. The germline V gene has CDR1 MNHEY and CDR2 SVGAGI. The CDR3 here is CASRGRRTNNEKLFF. The CDR3 region has the DNA TGTGCCAGCAGAGGACGACGGACTAATAATGAAAAACTGTTTTTT.

V is TRBV29-1 and J is TRBJ1-5; D is unclear. V was cut by 5 bases and J by 0 bases, with 11 bases left in between. The CDR3 totals 14 residues. Germline lookup yields CDR1 SQVTM and CDR2 ANQGSEA. This CDR3 reads CSVLSGYSNQPQHF. The CDR3, as DNA: TGCAGCGTTCTGTCGGGGTATAGCAATCAGCCCCAGCATTTT. Filled out from reference TRBV29-1 and TRBJ1-5, the complete variable domain reads SAVISQKPSRDICQRGTSLTIQCQVDSQVTMMFWYRQQPGQSLTLIATANQGSEATYESGFVIDKFPISRPNLTFSTLTVSNMSPEDSSIYLCSVLSGYSNQPQHFGDGTRLSIL.

This clone came up once. The V and J genes are TRBV12-3 or TRBV12-4 and TRBJ1-2; 8 bases agree with TRBD1. This CDR3 spans 13 amino acids. V trimming: 4 bases; J trimming: 4 bases; junction bases outside the gene matches: 2. CDR3 nucleotides: TGTGCCAGCAGTTCCCAGGGGGCCTATGGCTACACCTTC. Amino acids: CASSSQGAYGYTF.

The chain recombines TRBV10-1 with TRBJ2-1; D perhaps matches TRBD2 (6 bases). CDR3 length: 15 amino acids. The V end lost 0 bases, the J end lost 3 bases, and 9 bases lay between the germline ends. The germline V gene encodes CDR1 WNHNN and CDR2 SYGVQD (reference sequence). CDR3 amino acids: CASSESGGIYNEQFF. CDR3 nucleotide sequence: TGCGCCAGCAGTGAGTCGGGGGGAATCTACAATGAGCAGTTCTTC.

The gene calls are TRBV4-2 and TRBJ2-3, with 10 bases fitting TRBD1. The CDR3 is 15 amino acids. Germline lookup yields CDR1 LGHNA and CDR2 YNFKEQ. Unmatched junction bases numbered 8, after V lost 6 bases and J lost 5 bases. CDR3 coding DNA: TGTGCCAGCAGTACCGGGACAGGGGTGGGAGATACGCAGTATTTT. Protein: CASSTGTGVGDTQYF.

This clone was detected only a few times. The chain recombines TRBV30 with TRBJ1-5; D might be TRBD1 (6 bases). CDR1 is GTSNPN, CDR2 SVGIG, per germline (reference sequence). The CDR3 covers 14 residues. V lost 1 base, J lost 3 bases, and 10 bases lay in between. The CDR3 reads CAWSAGAYNQPQHF. CDR3 bases: TGTGCCTGGAGTGCAGGGGCATACAATCAGCCCCAGCATTTT.

The chain has TRBV7-8 and TRBJ1-2; no firm D call. Germline V gene sequence: CDR1 SGHVS, CDR2 FQNEAQ. The CDR3 consists of 14 residues. V was trimmed by 5 bases and J by 4 bases, leaving 14 bases between them. The CDR3 reads CASSQTESVYGYTF. The CDR3 DNA sequence: TGTGCCAGCAGCCAAACAGAATCGGTCTATGGCTACACCTTC.

In its sample, this clone was seen many times. The rearrangement joins TRBV9 to TRBJ2-7; D might be TRBD2 (6 bases). This CDR3 has 14 residues. Germline loops: CDR1 SGDLS, CDR2 YYNGEE. Trimming took 0 bases from V and 0 from J, leaving 7 bases between them. CDR3 region: CASSVGTNSYEQYF. CDR3 DNA: TGTGCCAGCAGCGTAGGGACTAACTCCTACGAGCAGTACTTC.

The gene calls are TRBV27 and TRBJ1-1; D unclear. Germline V gene data show CDR1 as MNHEY and CDR2 as SMNVEV (reference sequence). The CDR3 is made up of 16 amino acids. Deletions cut 0 bases from V and 2 bases from J, with 13 bases between. CDR3 protein: CASSLSIETFNTEAFF. CDR3 coding DNA: TGTGCCAGCAGTTTATCGATCGAAACATTTAACACTGAAGCTTTCTTT.

This sequence joins TRBV5-1 and TRBJ1-4, with 8 nucleotides matching TRBD1. Germline values: CDR1 SGHRS, CDR2 YFSETQ. The CDR3 totals 14 residues. V lost 4 bases, J lost 5 bases, and 4 bases stayed unmatched. The CDR3 here is CASSGQGQNEKLFF. The DNA for the CDR3 is TGCGCCAGCAGCGGACAGGGACAGAATGAAAAACTGTTTTTT.

V is TRBV4-1 and J is TRBJ2-7, with 10 bases aligning to TRBD2. There are 16 residues in the CDR3. The J segment lost 0 bases and the V segment lost 3 bases, leaving 5 bases of the junction unmatched. The V gene's germline CDR1 is MGHRA and CDR2 YSYEKL. The CDR3, as DNA: TGCGCCAGCAGCCATCTAGCGGGGGTTACCTCCTACGAGCAGTACTTC. This codes for CASSHLAGVTSYEQYF.

The rearrangement uses TRBV5-5 and TRBJ2-1; D possibly corresponds to TRBD2 (5 bases). The V and J ends lost 2 bases and 0 bases respectively, with 12 bases between them. Germline CDR1 is SGHKS and CDR2 is YYEKEE (reference sequence). This CDR3 has 16 residues. CDR3 sequence reads: CASSFFEGSSYNEQFF. Written as DNA, the CDR3 is TGTGCCAGCAGCTTTTTCGAAGGGAGCTCCTACAATGAGCAGTTCTTC. Filled out from reference TRBV5-5 and TRBJ2-1, the complete variable domain reads DAGVTQSPTHLIKTRGQQVTLRCSPISGHKSVSWYQQVLGQGPQFIFQYYEKEERGRGNFPDRFSARQFPNYSSELNVNALLLGDSALYLCASSFFEGSSYNEQFFGPGTRLTVL.